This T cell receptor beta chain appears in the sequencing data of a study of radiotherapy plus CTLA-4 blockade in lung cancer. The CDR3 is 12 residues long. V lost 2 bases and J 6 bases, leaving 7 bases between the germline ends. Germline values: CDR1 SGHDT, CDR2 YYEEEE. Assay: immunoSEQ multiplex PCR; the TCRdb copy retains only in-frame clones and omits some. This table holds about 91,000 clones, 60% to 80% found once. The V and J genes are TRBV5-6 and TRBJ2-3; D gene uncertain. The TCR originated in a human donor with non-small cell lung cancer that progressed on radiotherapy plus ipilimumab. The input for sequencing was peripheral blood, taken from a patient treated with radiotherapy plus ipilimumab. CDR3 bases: TGTGCCAGCAGCTTCGCTATGGATACGCAGTATTTT. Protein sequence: CASSFAMDTQYF.